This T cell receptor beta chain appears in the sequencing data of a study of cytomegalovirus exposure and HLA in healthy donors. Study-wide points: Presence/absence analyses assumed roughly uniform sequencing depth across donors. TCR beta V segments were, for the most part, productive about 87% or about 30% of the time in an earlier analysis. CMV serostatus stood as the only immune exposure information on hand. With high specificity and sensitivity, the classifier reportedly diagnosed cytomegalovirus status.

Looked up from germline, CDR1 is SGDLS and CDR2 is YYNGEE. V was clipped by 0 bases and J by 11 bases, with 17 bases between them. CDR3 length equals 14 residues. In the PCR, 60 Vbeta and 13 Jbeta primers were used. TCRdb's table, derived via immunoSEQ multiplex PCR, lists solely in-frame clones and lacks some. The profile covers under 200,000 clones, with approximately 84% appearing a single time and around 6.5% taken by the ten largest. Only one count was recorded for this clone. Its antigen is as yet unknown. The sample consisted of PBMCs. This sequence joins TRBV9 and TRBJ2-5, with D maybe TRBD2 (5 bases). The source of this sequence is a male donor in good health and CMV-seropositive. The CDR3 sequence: CASSVGGRGEEQYF. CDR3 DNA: TGTGCCAGCAGCGTAGGCGGACGGGGAGAGGAGCAGTACTTC.